The 23 T cell receptor beta chains reported below all come from one sample, sequenced in a study of T cell responses to AZD1222 COVID-19 vaccine. Only in-frame clones appear in the TCRdb table, and some are missing; sequencing was by immunoSEQ multiplex PCR. The data show nearly 90,000 clones, around 90% seen once. The specimen was peripheral blood, collected on day 0 of AZD1222 vaccination. All receptors derive from an adult in good health.

This clone was found a few times. CDR3 in amino acids: CASSLPRGLSYNEQFF. The CDR3 DNA reads TGTGCCAGCAGCCTCCCCAGGGGGCTGTCCTACAATGAGCAGTTCTTC. V usage is TRBV7-9 and J usage is TRBJ2-1; the match to TRBD1 covers 8 bases. This CDR3 is 16 amino acids long. Germline CDR1 and CDR2: SEHNR and FQNEAQ (reference sequence). After removal of 5 bases from V and 1 base from J, the junction contained 7 bases not matched to a gene.

The chain couples TRBV27 to TRBJ2-7; D gene uncertain. CDR3 size: 16 residues. The V gene's germline CDR1 is MNHEY and CDR2 SMNVEV (reference sequence). V shed 0 bases and J shed 5 bases, with 17 bases lying between them. CDR3 protein: CASSLSRPGTGNEQYF. CDR3 sequence (DNA): TGTGCCAGCAGTTTATCGAGACCCGGAACGGGTAACGAGCAGTACTTC.

This clone was seen more than once but under ten times. This chain joins TRBV3-1 (or the pseudogene TRBV3-2) and TRBJ1-5; 7 bases map to TRBD1. The V and J ends lost 3 bases and 4 bases, in that order; junction bases with no gene match: 0. The V gene's germline CDR1 is LGHDT and CDR2 YNNKEL (reference sequence). The CDR3 covers 13 residues. The CDR3 bases are TGTGCCAGCAGCCAGGACAGGAATCAGCCCCAGCATTTT. Amino acid sequence: CASSQDRNQPQHF.

The CDR3 coding sequence is TGCGCCAGCAGCTTTGCACGACTAGCGGGACCAAGCTCCTACAATGAGCAGTTCTTC. Its protein is CASSFARLAGPSSYNEQFF. The chain carries TRBV5-1 and TRBJ2-1; 11 bases agree with TRBD2. V shed 2 bases and J 0 bases; nucleotides not matched to a gene: 10. CDR3 length: 19 amino acids. CDR1 and CDR2 from the germline V gene are SGHRS and YFSETQ.

The J gene is TRBJ1-2, the V gene TRBV24-1; possibly TRBD1 for D (5 bases). The CDR3 is 14 residues long. The germline CDR1 and CDR2 sequences are KGHDR and SFDVKD. V gave up 4 bases and J gave up 7 bases, with 15 bases separating them. The CDR3 DNA reads TGTGCCACCAGTGAAAGACCTGGGGCAGGTGGCTACACCTTC. This codes for CATSERPGAGGYTF.

The gene calls are TRBV5-4 and TRBJ2-7; the D is unclear. V dropped 5 bases and J dropped 0 bases, with 15 bases sitting between them. The V gene's germline CDR1 is SGHNT and CDR2 YYREEE (reference sequence). The CDR3 runs to 15 residues. In DNA, the CDR3 is TGTGCCAGCAGTCTATTTGCGGCCGTCTCCTACGAGCAGTACTTC. This encodes CASSLFAAVSYEQYF.

This chain uses TRBV27 with TRBJ1-2; D not certain. Per germline, CDR1 MNHEY and CDR2 SMNVEV (reference sequence). Deletions cut 8 bases from V and 4 bases from J, with 20 bases between. The length of the CDR3 is 15 residues. CDR3 in amino acids: CASRVRESPIYGYTF. The CDR3 nucleotides are TGTGCCAGCCGTGTGCGGGAGTCCCCCATCTATGGCTACACCTTC.

J is TRBJ1-5 and V is TRBV7-2; D is perhaps TRBD1 (5 bases). The V end lost 5 bases, the J end lost 7 bases, and 12 bases lay between the germline ends. The CDR3 consists of 13 residues. The germline V gene has CDR1 SGHTA and CDR2 FQGNSA. The CDR3 loop reads CASSARGNQPQHF. Written as DNA, the CDR3 is TGTGCCAGCAGCGCACGGGGGAACCAGCCCCAGCATTTT.

The genes are TRBV19 and TRBJ1-2; tentative D call: TRBD1 (6 bases). Trimming took off 5 bases at V and 5 bases at J, with 18 bases between the two ends. CDR1 is LNHDA and CDR2 is SQIVND in the germline V gene (reference sequence). The CDR3 is made up of 15 amino acids. The CDR3 spells CASSSRRRRGYGYTF. The CDR3 DNA follows: TGTGCCAGTAGTTCACGAAGGCGGAGGGGGTATGGCTACACCTTC.

The V call is TRBV15, the J call TRBJ1-5; tentatively, D is TRBD1 (6 bases). This CDR3 spans 12 amino acids. Germline CDR1 LNHNV, CDR2 YYDKDF (reference sequence). The ends were cut back, 3 bases at V and 6 bases at J, with 6 bases in the middle. CDR3 amino acids: CATSRDSQPQHF. CDR3 DNA: TGTGCCACCAGCAGGGACAGTCAGCCCCAGCATTTT.

The rearrangement links TRBV12-3 or TRBV12-4 to TRBJ1-1; perhaps TRBD1 as D (6 bases). This CDR3 is 13 amino acids long. The germline V and J ends were trimmed by 6 bases and 0 bases, with 8 bases remaining between them. In nucleotides, the CDR3 is TGTGCCAGCAGGGGACACATGAACACTGAAGCTTTCTTT. Translation gives CASRGHMNTEAFF.

The J gene is TRBJ1-6, the V gene TRBV6-5, with D perhaps matching TRBD1 (5 bases). The ends were cut back, 2 bases at V and 7 bases at J, with 12 bases in the middle. Germline CDR1 reads MNHEY; CDR2 reads SVGAGI. CDR3 size: 15 residues. CDR3 residues: CASSYGGASNSPLHF. The CDR3 coding sequence is TGTGCCAGCAGTTACGGAGGGGCGTCCAATTCACCCCTCCACTTT.

The V gene is TRBV7-9, the J gene TRBJ2-7, with D perhaps being TRBD1 or TRBD2 (5 bases each). This CDR3 comprises 18 residues. Trimming stripped 4 bases from V and 0 bases from J, with 22 bases between. The germline V gene encodes CDR1 SEHNR and CDR2 FQNEAQ (reference sequence). CDR3 sequence reads: CASSSAEGQQYVSYEQYF. The CDR3 region has the DNA TGTGCCAGCAGCTCAGCCGAGGGGCAGCAATACGTCTCCTACGAGCAGTACTTC.

The chain has TRBV18 and TRBJ1-1; D gene uncertain. The V gene's germline CDR1 is KGHSH and CDR2 LQKENI. Deletions cut 3 bases from V and 1 base from J, with 24 bases between. This CDR3 spans 19 amino acids. The CDR3 loop reads CASSPLPDSVLFGNTEAFF. CDR3 coding DNA: TGTGCCAGCTCACCGCTTCCGGACTCAGTTCTTTTTGGGAACACTGAAGCTTTCTTT.

The chain combines TRBV7-2 with TRBJ1-4; 10 nucleotides align to TRBD1. The J segment lost 8 bases and the V segment lost 4 bases, leaving 7 bases of the junction unmatched. The CDR3 extends over 15 amino acids. The germline gives CDR1 SGHTA, CDR2 FQGNSA. DNA for the CDR3: TGTGCCAGCAGCTCCCCGGGACAGGGGTCGGAAAAACTGTTTTTT. Amino acids: CASSSPGQGSEKLFF.

Concerning this clone itself: A read error may produce the germline difference seen at one junction end. The chain has TRBV7-7 and TRBJ2-1; D is unclear. There are 12 residues in the CDR3. Germline V lookup: CDR1 SSHAT, CDR2 FNYEAQ (reference sequence). The CDR3 coding sequence is TGTGCTAGCAGCTTGTCTCAACTGGGTTGGTTCTTC. This sequence encodes CASSLSQLGWFF.

V is TRBV4-1 and J is TRBJ1-1; no clear D gene. Germline CDR1 reads MGHRA; CDR2 reads YSYEKL. V lost 1 base, J lost 0 bases, and 9 bases lay in between. CDR3 length: 15 residues. In DNA form, the CDR3 reads TGCGCCAGCAGCCAAGGTAGCGGACTGAACACTGAAGCTTTCTTT. Encoded protein: CASSQGSGLNTEAFF.

CDR3 in amino acids: CASSEVVSYNEQFF. As DNA, the CDR3 is TGTGCCAGCAGTGAAGTAGTCTCCTACAATGAGCAGTTCTTC. The chain links TRBV2 to TRBJ2-1; the D is unclear. The CDR3 runs 14 residues. Trimming removed 1 base from V and 0 bases from J, with 4 bases in between. Germline values: CDR1 SNHLY, CDR2 FYNNEI.

The chain couples TRBV28 to TRBJ2-1; 8 nucleotides match TRBD2. V lost 2 bases, J lost 3 bases, and 12 bases stayed unmatched. Germline V CDR1 and CDR2: MDHEN, SYDVKM. This CDR3 has 18 residues. The CDR3 is CASSLLGLAGGGYNEQFF. The DNA for the CDR3 is TGTGCCAGCAGTTTACTTGGGCTAGCGGGCGGGGGCTACAATGAGCAGTTCTTC. Together with reference TRBV28 and TRBJ2-1, the CDR3 gives the full variable domain: DVKVTQSSRYLVKRTGEKVFLECVQDMDHENMFWYRQDPGLGLRLIYFSYDVKMKEKGDIPEGYSVSREKKERFSLILESASTNQTSMYLCASSLLGLAGGGYNEQFFGPGTRLTVL.

This clone was recorded only once. The sample has other DNA sequences that encode this CDR3 too. V gene TRBV11-2 combines with J gene TRBJ1-2; no definite D call. From germline, CDR1 is SGHAT and CDR2 FQNNGV. V lost 1 base, J lost 1 base, and 10 bases lay in between. The CDR3 is made up of 15 amino acids. DNA for the CDR3: TGTGCCAGCAGCTTAGTTGCCGTTCTTAACTATGGCTACACCTTC. It is translated as CASSLVAVLNYGYTF.

The chain carries TRBV7-2 and TRBJ2-1; D ambiguous. CDR1 is SGHTA and CDR2 is FQGNSA in the germline V gene. The CDR3 is 13 residues long. With 3 bases removed from V and 6 bases from J, the gap between germline ends came to 9 bases. The CDR3 region has the DNA TGTGCCAGCAGCTTTGGAAGGGCCAATGAGCAGTTCTTC. Amino acid sequence: CASSFGRANEQFF.

The rearrangement links TRBV30 to TRBJ1-5, with a weak D call TRBD1 (5 bases). The germline V gene encodes CDR1 GTSNPN and CDR2 SVGIG (reference sequence). V dropped 2 bases and J dropped 2 bases, with 7 bases sitting between them. The CDR3 is made up of 13 amino acids. The CDR3 reads CAWSSGGNQPQHF. Written as DNA, the CDR3 is TGTGCCTGGAGTTCGGGGGGCAATCAGCCCCAGCATTTT. The full variable domain, its missing parts supplied by reference TRBV30 and TRBJ1-5, is SQTIHQWPATLVQPVGSPLSLECTVEGTSNPNLYWYRQAAGRGLQLLFYSVGIGQISSEVPQNLSASRPQDRQFILSSKKLLLSDSGFYLCAWSSGGNQPQHFGDGTRLSIL.

The chain links TRBV15 to TRBJ1-1; D remains unclear. Deletions cut 1 base from V and 11 bases from J, with 11 bases between. There are 12 residues in the CDR3. The germline gives CDR1 LNHNV, CDR2 YYDKDF (reference sequence). This CDR3 reads CATSRAGVRAFF. The CDR3 coding sequence is TGTGCCACCAGCAGAGCTGGGGTTAGGGCTTTCTTT. Drawing the rest from reference TRBV15 and TRBJ1-1, the complete variable domain is DAMVIQNPRYQVTQFGKPVTLSCSQTLNHNVMYWYQQKSSQAPKLLFHYYDKDFNNEADTPDNFQSRRPNTSFCFLDIRSPGLGDTAMYLCATSRAGVRAFFGQGTRLTVV.